This passage covers 29 T cell receptor beta chains from one sample sequenced in a study of blood T cell repertoires in COVID-19. Assay: immunoSEQ multiplex PCR; the TCRdb copy retains only in-frame clones and omits some. The sample holds a few hundred thousand clones, more than 75% seen once. Sequencing used peripheral blood. The receptor set was obtained from a woman under 40 with COVID-19, enrolled during active disease.

This clone has a single count. The V and J genes are TRBV4-1 and TRBJ1-1, with 7 bases that match TRBD1. V was clipped by 4 bases and J by 3 bases; unmatched bases: 5. CDR1 is MGHRA, CDR2 YSYEKL, per germline. There are 14 residues in the CDR3. In DNA, the CDR3 is TGCGCCAGCAGCCCTTTACAGGGGTACACTGAAGCTTTCTTT. Protein sequence: CASSPLQGYTEAFF.

The chain links TRBV28 to TRBJ2-7; 7 bases fit TRBD2. The CDR3 has 13 residues. Germline trimming cut 7 bases from V and 6 bases from J; bases unmatched to any gene: 9. Germline V lookup: CDR1 MDHEN, CDR2 SYDVKM. In DNA form, the CDR3 reads TGTGCCAGCATGGCTAGCGGATACAGCGAGCAGTACTTC. Protein sequence: CASMASGYSEQYF.

V is TRBV4-2 and J is TRBJ2-7, with 10 bases identical to TRBD2. The CDR3 length is 16 residues. Trimming took 1 base from V and 1 from J; bases not matched to a gene: 4. The germline V gene encodes CDR1 LGHNA and CDR2 YNFKEQ. Written as DNA, the CDR3 is TGTGCCAGCAGCCAAGCTAGCGGGAGCAATTCCTACGAGCAGTACTTC. It yields the protein CASSQASGSNSYEQYF.

There are many counts of this clone. The J gene is TRBJ2-2, the V gene TRBV7-2; D is uncertain. This CDR3 has 14 residues. Trimming removed 3 bases at V and 4 bases at J, with 9 bases between. Per germline, CDR1 SGHTA and CDR2 FQGNSA. The CDR3: CASSFNMVTGELFF. The CDR3 bases are TGTGCCAGCAGCTTTAACATGGTCACCGGGGAGCTGTTTTTT.

CDR3 nucleotide sequence: TGTGCCACCAGCAGAGATCCGGCTAGCGGGAGCCTGGATTACTACAATGAGCAGTTCTTC. Translating gives CATSRDPASGSLDYYNEQFF. The chain carries TRBV15 and TRBJ2-1; 10 nucleotides match TRBD2. V was pared by 0 bases and J by 3 bases, with 14 bases of the junction left unmatched. This CDR3 contains 20 residues. The germline CDR1 and CDR2 sequences are LNHNV and YYDKDF (reference sequence).

A word on this clone: Other DNA sequences within the sample encode an identical CDR3. The V call is TRBV6-2 or TRBV6-3, the J call TRBJ2-7; D gene unclear. The V end lost 2 bases, the J end lost 4 bases, and 3 bases lay between the germline ends. The CDR3 runs to 11 residues. Germline CDR1 is MNHEY and CDR2 is SVGEGT. CDR3 nucleotides: TGTGCCAGCAGTTACCTTTACGAGCAGTACTTC. Amino acids: CASSYLYEQYF.

The chain is built from TRBV28 and TRBJ1-6; D is unresolved. This CDR3 region has 13 residues. From germline, CDR1 is MDHEN and CDR2 SYDVKM. V lost 7 bases and J lost 10, with 14 bases in between. The CDR3 here is CASIRAVASPLHF. The CDR3 region has the DNA TGTGCCAGCATTCGGGCAGTAGCGTCACCCCTCCACTTT. Full variable domain (outside the CDR3, taken from reference TRBV28 and TRBJ1-6): DVKVTQSSRYLVKRTGEKVFLECVQDMDHENMFWYRQDPGLGLRLIYFSYDVKMKEKGDIPEGYSVSREKKERFSLILESASTNQTSMYLCASIRAVASPLHFGNGTRLTVT.

The chain links TRBV28 to TRBJ1-1; D gene ambiguous. Between the trimmed V and J ends, which lost 8 bases and 3 bases, there was a span of 7 bases. Germline loops: CDR1 MDHEN, CDR2 SYDVKM. The length of the CDR3 is 11 residues. The CDR3 here is CASEGYTEAFF. The CDR3 DNA sequence: TGTGCCAGCGAGGGATACACTGAAGCTTTCTTT.

The chain joins TRBV3-1 (or the pseudogene TRBV3-2) to TRBJ2-3; 8 bases match TRBD1. Germline trimming cut 1 base from V and 1 base from J; bases unmatched to any gene: 4. This CDR3 has 16 residues. Germline V gene data show CDR1 as LGHDT and CDR2 as YNNKEL (reference sequence). The DNA of the CDR3 is TGTGCCAGCAGCCAAGCCGGACAGGGACGCACAGATACGCAGTATTTT. Translating gives CASSQAGQGRTDTQYF.

The chain's CDR3 is CASSQPGTRFNEQFF. Written as DNA, the CDR3 is TGTGCCAGCAGCCAACCCGGGACTAGGTTCAATGAGCAGTTCTTC. The chain couples TRBV3-1 (or the pseudogene TRBV3-2) to TRBJ2-1; 8 bases match TRBD2. Germline CDR1 is LGHDT and CDR2 is YNNKEL (reference sequence). V shed 2 bases and J 6 bases; nucleotides not matched to a gene: 6. The CDR3 runs to 15 residues.

The rearrangement uses TRBV5-5 and TRBJ2-7; a weak D match, TRBD1 (5 bases). CDR3 length: 15 amino acids. The ends were cut back, 0 bases at V and 1 base at J, with 11 bases in the middle. Germline lookup yields CDR1 SGHKS and CDR2 YYEKEE (reference sequence). The CDR3 DNA is TGTGCCAGCAGCTTGGCGGCAGGGCAATCCTACGAGCAGTACTTC. This encodes CASSLAAGQSYEQYF. The full variable domain, its missing parts supplied by reference TRBV5-5 and TRBJ2-7, is DAGVTQSPTHLIKTRGQQVTLRCSPISGHKSVSWYQQVLGQGPQFIFQYYEKEERGRGNFPDRFSARQFPNYSSELNVNALLLGDSALYLCASSLAAGQSYEQYFGPGTRLTVT.

The V and J genes are TRBV19 and TRBJ2-2; TRBD2 matches 13 bases. CDR1 LNHDA and CDR2 SQIVND come from the germline V gene (reference sequence). The length of the CDR3 is 18 residues. Trimming at V came to 7 bases and at J to 0 bases, leaving 8 bases not matched to a gene. CDR3 nucleotide sequence: TGTGCCAGTAACCGGGGACTAGCGGGAACCACGAACACCGGGGAGCTGTTTTTT. The encoded protein is CASNRGLAGTTNTGELFF.

In its sample, this clone was seen once. The chain combines TRBV29-1 with TRBJ1-1; no definite D call. CDR1 and CDR2 from the germline V gene are SQVTM and ANQGSEA. The V and J ends lost 6 bases and 6 bases respectively, with 11 bases between them. This CDR3 contains 11 residues. For the CDR3, the DNA is TGCAGCGTATTGAGTTCCGCTGAAGCTTTCTTT. As protein: CSVLSSAEAFF.

The rearrangement joins TRBV4-1 to TRBJ2-7, with 10 bases that match TRBD2. Germline assignment: CDR1 MGHRA and CDR2 YSYEKL. The CDR3 loop spans 15 amino acids. The trim removed 0 bases at V and 6 bases at J, leaving 5 bases unmatched. CDR3 loop: CASSQDPSGSPEQYF. The CDR3 coding sequence is TGCGCCAGCAGCCAAGACCCTAGCGGGAGTCCCGAGCAGTACTTC.

This clone occurred a few times. J is TRBJ2-7 and V is TRBV5-8; D unresolved. The CDR3 has 12 amino acids. Trimming took 0 bases from V and 6 from J, leaving 7 bases between them. Germline assignment: CDR1 SGHTS and CDR2 YDEGEE. CDR3 nucleotide sequence: TGTGCCAGCAGCTTGGTTCGGAGCGAGCAGTACTTC. Translating it yields CASSLVRSEQYF.

The V and J genes are TRBV19 and TRBJ1-2, with 7 bases aligning to TRBD1. J gave up 13 bases and V 5 bases, and 10 bases lay outside the gene matches. The length of the CDR3 is 12 residues. Per the germline V gene, CDR1 is LNHDA and CDR2 is SQIVND (reference sequence). The CDR3 sequence: CASSQGGGAPTF. CDR3 nucleotide sequence: TGTGCCAGTAGTCAAGGGGGCGGGGCCCCCACCTTC. Variable domain in full (rest from reference TRBV19 and TRBJ1-2): DGGITQSPKYLFRKEGQNVTLSCEQNLNHDAMYWYRQDPGQGLRLIYYSQIVNDFQKGDIAEGYSVSREKKESFPLTVTSAQKNPTAFYLCASSQGGGAPTFGSGTRLTVV.

Comments on this clone: A read error may explain this, as a much larger clone is one base away. V is TRBV6-1 and J is TRBJ1-1; 8 nucleotides match TRBD1. The J segment lost 1 base and the V segment lost 7 bases, leaving 2 bases of the junction unmatched. CDR3 length: 13 amino acids. Germline values: CDR1 MNHNS, CDR2 SASEGT. The CDR3 DNA reads TGTGCCAGCAAGGACAGGGAGAACACTGAAGCTTTCTTT. Translation: CASKDRENTEAFF.

This clone appeared once. The CDR3 reads CASSLGTGGNTEAFF. The CDR3 DNA is TGTGCCAGCAGCTTAGGGACAGGGGGGAACACTGAAGCTTTCTTT. This chain joins TRBV7-2 and TRBJ1-1; TRBD1 matches 10 bases. With 1 base clipped from V and 1 base from J, the junction kept 0 bases outside the gene matches. Germline values: CDR1 SGHTA, CDR2 FQGNSA. The CDR3 contains 15 residues.

The chain carries TRBV5-1 and TRBJ2-5; maybe TRBD2 (7 bases). This CDR3 comprises 15 residues. Germline CDR1 SGHRS, CDR2 YFSETQ. Between the trimmed V and J ends, which lost 2 bases and 7 bases, there was a span of 18 bases. Here the CDR3 reads CASSFGGGDGGTQYF. The DNA of the CDR3 is TGCGCCAGCAGCTTTGGAGGGGGGGACGGAGGGACCCAGTACTTC.

This chain links TRBV9 with TRBJ1-4; TRBD1 aligns across 7 bases. CDR1 is SGDLS and CDR2 is YYNGEE in the germline V gene. The CDR3 runs to 15 residues. V trimming: 2 bases; J trimming: 5 bases; junction bases outside the gene matches: 6. The CDR3 here is CASSVYGRGNEKLFF. The CDR3 DNA sequence: TGTGCCAGCAGCGTTTATGGCAGGGGGAATGAAAAACTGTTTTTT.

CDR3 DNA sequence: TGTGCCAGCAGTTTATCGGACAGATACGAGCAGTACTTC. Its protein is CASSLSDRYEQYF. The chain uses TRBV27 and TRBJ2-7; weak D call: TRBD1 (6 bases). This CDR3 contains 13 residues. The V end was cut by 0 bases, the J end by 4 bases, with 7 bases between. The germline V gene has CDR1 MNHEY and CDR2 SMNVEV (reference sequence).

The chain joins TRBV6-5 to TRBJ2-7; 7 bases map to TRBD1. The CDR3 sequence is 15 residues long. The germline V gene encodes CDR1 MNHEY and CDR2 SVGAGI. The trim removed 6 bases at V and 1 base at J, leaving 9 bases unmatched. CDR3 coding DNA: TGTGCCAGCAGCCGAGGGGGCGGCAGATCCTACGAGCAGTACTTC. Translated, it gives CASSRGGGRSYEQYF.

This clone was detected a few times. The genes are TRBV19 and TRBJ2-1; maybe TRBD1 (7 bases). Between the trimmed V and J ends, which lost 5 bases and 7 bases, there was a span of 24 bases. CDR1 LNHDA and CDR2 SQIVND come from the germline V gene (reference sequence). CDR3 length: 17 residues. CDR3 coding DNA: TGTGCCAGTAGTTCCCGGCGGGACAGTCCCTCACCTAATGAGCAGTTCTTC. Translated: CASSSRRDSPSPNEQFF.

V and J are TRBV30 and TRBJ2-1; 14 bases line up with TRBD2. V lost 6 bases to trimming and J lost 8 bases; unmatched junction nucleotides: 6. The CDR3 is made up of 14 amino acids. Germline-derived CDR1 and CDR2 are GTSNPN and SVGIG (reference sequence). The chain's CDR3 is CACLPGLAGDEQFF. The CDR3, as DNA: TGTGCCTGCCTACCGGGACTAGCGGGGGATGAGCAGTTCTTC.

The chain's CDR3 is CASSFGLAGRYNEQFF. In DNA, the CDR3 is TGCGCCAGCAGCTTTGGACTAGCGGGCCGATACAATGAGCAGTTCTTC. V usage is TRBV4-1 and J usage is TRBJ2-1, with TRBD2 matching over 11 bases. V lost 5 bases and J lost 4; bases outside the gene matches: 7. The CDR3 extends over 16 amino acids. Germline-derived CDR1 and CDR2 are MGHRA and YSYEKL.

The rearrangement joins TRBV7-2 to TRBJ2-7, with a possible D match to TRBD2 (6 bases). Trimming removed 1 base at V and 0 bases at J, with 7 bases between. The CDR3 is 14 residues long. The germline gives CDR1 SGHTA, CDR2 FQGNSA. The CDR3 here is CASSLGGASYEQYF. The CDR3 coding sequence is TGTGCCAGCAGCTTAGGCGGGGCCTCCTACGAGCAGTACTTC.

CDR3 protein: CASSQGQGASGEQYF. The CDR3 DNA reads as TGCGCCAGCAGCCAAGGGCAGGGGGCATCGGGCGAGCAGTACTTC. V is TRBV4-1 and J is TRBJ2-7, with TRBD1 matching 8 bases. This CDR3 contains 15 residues. Germline trimming cut 1 base from V and 6 bases from J; bases unmatched to any gene: 8. The germline gives CDR1 MGHRA, CDR2 YSYEKL.

The V and J genes are TRBV4-1 and TRBJ2-3, with a weak D call TRBD1 (6 bases). Trimming cost V 8 bases and J 3 bases, with 9 bases left between them. CDR3 length: 12 amino acids. Germline CDR1 is MGHRA and CDR2 is YSYEKL. CDR3 in DNA: TGCGCCAGCTCGAGGGGGACAGATACGCAGTATTTT. It yields the protein CASSRGTDTQYF.

The CDR3 region has the DNA TGCGCCAGCAGCTTGGTACCCCAAGCGAAACCCGGGGAGCTGTTTTTT. This codes for CASSLVPQAKPGELFF. The chain is built from TRBV5-1 and TRBJ2-2; D remains ambiguous. Deletions cut 0 bases from V and 6 bases from J, with 15 bases between. CDR1 and CDR2 from the germline V gene are SGHRS and YFSETQ. CDR3 size: 16 residues.